This is a list of T cell receptor beta chains from one sample in a study of CD8+ T cells in alopecia areata. The protocol was immunoSEQ multiplex PCR, while the TCRdb copy is restricted to in-frame clones and leaves out a portion. Of roughly 150,000 clones in the sample, about 54% were seen once. The sequenced material came from CD4+ T cells sorted from blood. These receptors originate from a human donor in good health. CDR3s include the opening cysteine and the closing phenylalanine or tryptophan. The order of the fields is V gene, clone size, D gene, J gene, CDR3 DNA, CDR3 protein. The D gene is left open where the match is weak. Some rows mark clone size as missing; the rest say once, few, many or name a class of expanded clone.

v_call: TRBV7-8
clone_size: few
d_call: .
j_call: TRBJ1-3
cdr3_nt: TGTGCCAGCAGGGTTAGCTCTGGAAACACCATATATTTT
cdr3_aa: CASRVSSGNTIYF

v_call: TRBV6-5
clone_size: .
d_call: .
j_call: TRBJ2-7
cdr3_nt: TGTGCCAGCAGTTCCAGGCTAGGAGACGAGCAGTACTTC
cdr3_aa: CASSSRLGDEQYF

v_call: TRBV28
clone_size: .
d_call: .
j_call: TRBJ2-5
cdr3_nt: TGTGCCAGCAGTCCCCCAGGGGAGTGGAAGACCCAGTACTTC
cdr3_aa: CASSPPGEWKTQYF

v_call: TRBV29-1
clone_size: few
d_call: .
j_call: TRBJ2-1
cdr3_nt: TGCAGCGTGGGATATAGCTATGAGCAGTTCTTC
cdr3_aa: CSVGYSYEQFF

v_call: TRBV29-1
clone_size: .
d_call: TRBD1
j_call: TRBJ2-7
cdr3_nt: TGCAGCGTTGATCGGACAGGGTCCTCCTACGAGCAGTACTTC
cdr3_aa: CSVDRTGSSYEQYF

v_call: TRBV5-1
clone_size: .
d_call: .
j_call: TRBJ2-5
cdr3_nt: TGCGCCAGCAGCCCGTACAGGGCAGAGACCCAGTACTTC
cdr3_aa: CASSPYRAETQYF

v_call: TRBV29-1
clone_size: once
d_call: TRBD1
j_call: TRBJ2-4
cdr3_nt: TGCAGCGCCAGGGGGACCAAAAACATTCAGTACTTC
cdr3_aa: CSARGTKNIQYF

v_call: TRBV18
clone_size: once
d_call: .
j_call: TRBJ2-4
cdr3_nt: TGTGCCAGCTCACCTCTTTCGGGCGATTCGGCCAAAAACATTCAGTACTTC
cdr3_aa: CASSPLSGDSAKNIQYF

v_call: TRBV30
clone_size: .
d_call: .
j_call: TRBJ2-1
cdr3_nt: TGTGCCTGGAGTAAAGGGGAACCGGGCGATGAGCAGTTCTTC
cdr3_aa: CAWSKGEPGDEQFF

v_call: TRBV5-1
clone_size: few
d_call: .
j_call: TRBJ2-3
cdr3_nt: TGCGCCAGCAGCCCCATAGCGACAGATACGCAGTATTTT
cdr3_aa: CASSPIATDTQYF

v_call: TRBV5-1
clone_size: .
d_call: TRBD2
j_call: TRBJ2-1
cdr3_nt: TGCGCCAGCACCCGACTAGCGGGAGGTAATGAGCAGTTCTTC
cdr3_aa: CASTRLAGGNEQFF

v_call: TRBV5-1
clone_size: .
d_call: .
j_call: TRBJ2-7
cdr3_nt: TGCGCCAGCAGCTTGGCCATTCGTCCCTACGAGCAGTACTTC
cdr3_aa: CASSLAIRPYEQYF

v_call: TRBV30
clone_size: .
d_call: .
j_call: TRBJ2-6
cdr3_nt: TGTGCCTGGCAACCTGGGGCCAACGTCCTGACTTTC
cdr3_aa: CAWQPGANVLTF

v_call: TRBV6-1
clone_size: once
d_call: .
j_call: TRBJ1-1
cdr3_nt: TGTGCCAGCAGTGACTACATAGGGAGGACTGAAGCTTTCTTT
cdr3_aa: CASSDYIGRTEAFF

v_call: TRBV7-8
clone_size: .
d_call: .
j_call: TRBJ2-6
cdr3_nt: TGTGCCAGCAGCCGCTACAGGGGGGGTGGTGCTGGGGCCAACGTCCTGACTTTC
cdr3_aa: CASSRYRGGGAGANVLTF

v_call: TRBV19
clone_size: .
d_call: .
j_call: TRBJ1-2
cdr3_nt: TGTGCCAGTAGTATTGTTGGCGGGAACTATGGCTACACCTTC
cdr3_aa: CASSIVGGNYGYTF

v_call: TRBV15
clone_size: .
d_call: TRBD2
j_call: TRBJ2-3
cdr3_nt: TGTGCCACCAGCAGAGATCCTAGCGGGAGTATAGCAGATACGCAGTATTTT
cdr3_aa: CATSRDPSGSIADTQYF

v_call: TRBV5-6
clone_size: .
d_call: .
j_call: TRBJ2-7
cdr3_nt: TGTGCCAGCAGCTTGGCTGACTACGAGCAGTACTTC
cdr3_aa: CASSLADYEQYF

v_call: TRBV29-1
clone_size: few
d_call: .
j_call: TRBJ2-7
cdr3_nt: TGCAGCGTCTTGATCCCCTCCTACGAGCAGTACTTC
cdr3_aa: CSVLIPSYEQYF

v_call: TRBV7-2
clone_size: .
d_call: TRBD2
j_call: TRBJ2-3
cdr3_nt: TGTGCCAGCAGCCCCGGACTAGCGGGGCCGGCAAGCACAGATACGCAGTATTTT
cdr3_aa: CASSPGLAGPASTDTQYF

v_call: TRBV5-1
clone_size: .
d_call: TRBD1
j_call: TRBJ1-3
cdr3_nt: TGCGCCAGCAGCTTGGACAGGGGAGGAAACACCATATATTTT
cdr3_aa: CASSLDRGGNTIYF

v_call: TRBV30
clone_size: few
d_call: .
j_call: TRBJ2-5
cdr3_nt: TGTGCCTGGAGTGTAGGAGGGGAGACCCAGTACTTC
cdr3_aa: CAWSVGGETQYF

v_call: TRBV19
clone_size: few
d_call: .
j_call: TRBJ2-3
cdr3_nt: TGTGCCAGTAGCACAGGGCTGGACCACACAGATACGCAGTATTTT
cdr3_aa: CASSTGLDHTDTQYF

v_call: TRBV4-1
clone_size: .
d_call: TRBD2
j_call: TRBJ2-6
cdr3_nt: TGCGCCAGCAGCCAAGGTAGCGGGAGAAACTCTGGGGCCAACGTCCTGACTTTC
cdr3_aa: CASSQGSGRNSGANVLTF

v_call: TRBV5-4
clone_size: few
d_call: TRBD2
j_call: TRBJ2-3
cdr3_nt: TGTGCCAGCAGCTGGGGACTAAGCACAGATACGCAGTATTTT
cdr3_aa: CASSWGLSTDTQYF

v_call: TRBV29-1
clone_size: .
d_call: .
j_call: TRBJ2-5
cdr3_nt: TGCAGCGTTTTAGGGGTGGAGACCCAGTACTTC
cdr3_aa: CSVLGVETQYF

v_call: TRBV28
clone_size: .
d_call: .
j_call: TRBJ2-1
cdr3_nt: TGTGCCAGCAGTTTAGACAGAGTGTTGAATGAGCAGTTCTTC
cdr3_aa: CASSLDRVLNEQFF

v_call: TRBV27
clone_size: .
d_call: .
j_call: TRBJ2-3
cdr3_nt: TGTGCCAGCAGGGTAACCTTTAGCACAGATACGCAGTATTTT
cdr3_aa: CASRVTFSTDTQYF

v_call: TRBV29-1
clone_size: .
d_call: .
j_call: TRBJ2-7
cdr3_nt: TGCAGCGTGAAGCGGACTGATTACGAGCAGTACTTC
cdr3_aa: CSVKRTDYEQYF

v_call: TRBV2
clone_size: few
d_call: TRBD2
j_call: TRBJ2-1
cdr3_nt: TGTGCCAGCAGTGATGGGCTAGCGGGGGTCCGCGAGCAGTTCTTC
cdr3_aa: CASSDGLAGVREQFF

v_call: TRBV25-1
clone_size: .
d_call: TRBD1
j_call: TRBJ2-1
cdr3_nt: TGTGCCAGCAGTCCCTCGACAGGGGGAGCCTACAATGAGCAGTTCTTC
cdr3_aa: CASSPSTGGAYNEQFF

v_call: TRBV7-6
clone_size: .
d_call: TRBD1
j_call: TRBJ1-5
cdr3_nt: TGTGCCAGCAGCCATCAGGGGGCAGGTCAGCCCCAGCATTTT
cdr3_aa: CASSHQGAGQPQHF

v_call: TRBV2
clone_size: .
d_call: .
j_call: TRBJ2-5
cdr3_nt: TGTGCTAGCTCGGAGGCTGTGGGGGCCGGAACCCAGTACTTC
cdr3_aa: CASSEAVGAGTQYF

v_call: TRBV20-1
clone_size: once
d_call: .
j_call: TRBJ2-5
cdr3_nt: TGCAGTGCTAGGGCTGGAGAGACCCAGTACTTC
cdr3_aa: CSARAGETQYF

v_call: TRBV6-1
clone_size: .
d_call: .
j_call: TRBJ2-2
cdr3_nt: TGTGCCAGCAGTGGACTTAACACCGGGGAGCTGTTTTTT
cdr3_aa: CASSGLNTGELFF

v_call: TRBV7-9
clone_size: .
d_call: .
j_call: TRBJ1-1
cdr3_nt: TGTGCCAGCAGCTTACAGGGAAATACTGAAGCTTTCTTT
cdr3_aa: CASSLQGNTEAFF